This T cell receptor beta chain was identified in a study of T cells after yellow fever vaccination. Whole-study context: Low-cell-number fractions were prepared with SMART-Seq v4 Ultra Low Input.

The CDR3 consists of 14 residues. Losses at the gene ends were 6 bases for V and 6 bases for J; bases not matched to a gene: 6. Germline CDR1 MNHEY, CDR2 SVGAGI. TCRdb redid the calling of the 5' RACE reads with MiXCR, one entry per CDR3 protein. Counted here are some 400,000 distinct CDR3 sequences, over 15% occurring once; the ten biggest clones make up about a sixth. Study-level points and caveats: The CD4 and CD8 compartments had a small share of their clonotypes in common.

This clonotype was counted only a few times. Its specificity is not known. The clonotype originates from a young man who received the YFV17D yellow fever vaccine. The V gene is TRBV6-5, the J gene TRBJ2-1; TRBD1 aligns across 9 bases. The input for sequencing was PBMCs, taken before the yellow fever booster vaccination. CDR3 sequence (DNA): TGTGCCAGCAGGGGACAGGGTCGGGCCAATGAGCAGTTCTTC. Amino acid sequence: CASRGQGRANEQFF.